This TCR beta chain originates from a study of blood T cell repertoires in COVID-19 (TCRdb year 2020). About the investigation overall: The collaborator samples originated in the United States, Italy and Spain and spanned the acute and convalescent phases of COVID-19. The prospective study material was composed of cDNA or gDNA derived from T cells, B-cell-depleted T cells, or PBMCs. The dataset comprised deeply sampled blood TCRbeta repertoires from subjects exposed to, actively infected with, or recovered from COVID-19. The repertoires were released in a freely available public database meant as a resource for research on the immune response to SARS-CoV-2. The samples were drawn from the first 160 participants of the ongoing ImmuneRACE study and from over 950 subjects provided by 6 global collaborators. A de-identified subject ID, COVID-19 status, age in years and sex were almost always included in the sample metadata. Where available, HLA class I and class II types were obtained from metadata supplied by the sample provider rather than from assay-based typing.

As regards this clone: Its target antigen remains unknown. Per-base qualities were not stored, and no clone one base away is much larger.

Whole blood was collected in K2EDTA tubes by collaborating institutions according to the institutions' own protocols. For TCRbeta analysis, collaborators shipped samples as frozen whole blood, isolated PBMCs, or DNA extracted from either of those sample types. Overall results and qualifications from the work: The amount of clinical and demographic metadata varied by source and participant and was provided uncurated.

Per the germline V gene, SGHRS is the CDR1 and YFSETQ is the CDR2. The V end loses 5 bases and the J end loses 0 bases, and a stretch of 12 bases separates them. The CDR3 numbers 15 residues from cysteine through phenylalanine. Solely the CDR3 DNA is kept, with 45 bases framed from the first base. TCRbeta CDR3 regions were amplified from genomic DNA by means of the immunoSEQ Assay, a bias-controlled multiplex PCR. In the original analysis: The number of nucleated cells in each sample was estimated by amplification of reference gene primers within the assay. Sequence reads were collapsed and filtered to measure the absolute abundance of every unique TCRbeta CDR3 rearrangement. For each sample, productive Simpson clonality was calculated as the square root of Simpson's diversity index across productive rearrangements. TCRdb obtained this table from immuneACCESS and retained in-frame rearrangements with V and J assigned. These tables miss some clones; where compared with another copy, unresolved V genes account for less than half of the shortfall, and the remainder is unexplained. V, J and clone size reflect that table, while D and trimming were determined from the DNA. The sample profile shows over 85,000 clones; about 89% of them were found once. The top ten constitute over 0.95% of the sample.

The rearranged chain carries TRBV5-1 and TRBJ2-1; the D gene assignment is ambiguous. This receptor was identified in a human donor in a cohort sampled during active COVID-19. Sequencing input: peripheral blood. For the CDR3, the sequence is CASRFDVASYNEQFF. Read as DNA, the sequence is TGCGCCAGCAGATTCGACGTAGCCTCCTACAATGAGCAGTTCTTC. Beyond the CDR3, the reference TRBV5-1 and TRBJ2-1 genes provide the residues; the full variable domain reads: KAGVTQTPRYLIKTRGQQVTLSCSPISGHRSVSWYQQTPGQGLQFLFEYFSETQRNKGNFPGRFSGRQFSNSRSEMNVSTLELGDSALYLCASRFDVASYNEQFFGPGTRLTVL.